This TCR beta chain appears in the sequencing data of a study of ipilimumab plus nivolumab after autologous stem cell transplantation. Sequencing was performed with immunoSEQ multiplex PCR; in TCRdb, only in-frame clones are kept and a portion is missing. Of 15,000 to 20,000 clones in the sample, roughly four fifths are singletons; the top ten hold roughly 23%. Trimming left V 6 bases short and J 5 bases short, with 11 bases between. Germline V CDR1 and CDR2: MRHNA, SNTAGT. The CDR3 runs 13 residues. Specimen: PBMCs, collected in a trial of ipilimumab plus nivolumab as post-transplant consolidation. The clonotype was recovered from a male donor with diffuse large B-cell lymphoma. J is TRBJ1-5 and V is TRBV6-4; D is uncertain. CDR3 residues: CASSPGMYQPQHF. The CDR3 DNA reads as TGTGCCAGCAGCCCAGGAATGTATCAGCCCCAGCATTTT.